This is a list of T cell receptor beta chains from one sample in a study of shared clonotypes between healthy human individuals. Some clones are missing from TCRdb's copy, which holds only in-frame ones; the method was immunoSEQ multiplex PCR. The sample yields roughly 1 million clones, approximately 78% seen once. Input material: memory CD4+ T cells from PBMCs. The receptors stem from a man between 18 and 29 years old in good health. Some clones in this sample may be carry-over from other donors' samples. CDR3s include the opening cysteine and the closing phenylalanine or tryptophan. Fields, in order: V gene, J gene, D gene, clone size, CDR3 length, CDR3 protein, CDR3 DNA. The D gene is left open where the match is weak. The listing skips clone size in some rows; elsewhere it reads once, few, many or a size class.

V gene: TRBV7-2
J gene: TRBJ1-2
D gene: NA
clone size: NA
CDR3 length: 14
CDR3 protein: CASSQNPGAYGYTF
CDR3 DNA: TGTGCCAGCAGCCAAAACCCCGGAGCATATGGCTACACCTTC

V gene: TRBV5-1
J gene: TRBJ2-2
D gene: TRBD1
clone size: few
CDR3 length: 15
CDR3 protein: CASRPTGANTGELFF
CDR3 DNA: TGCGCCAGCAGGCCGACAGGGGCGAACACCGGGGAGCTGTTTTTT

V gene: TRBV10-2
J gene: TRBJ2-5
D gene: NA
clone size: NA
CDR3 length: 15
CDR3 protein: CASSESSRTQETQYF
CDR3 DNA: TGCGCCAGCAGTGAGTCGAGCCGGACCCAAGAGACCCAGTACTTC

V gene: TRBV5-1
J gene: TRBJ2-2
D gene: TRBD2
clone size: NA
CDR3 length: 15
CDR3 protein: CASSLELAGSGELFF
CDR3 DNA: TGCGCCAGCAGCTTGGAACTAGCGGGTTCCGGGGAGCTGTTTTTT

V gene: TRBV9
J gene: TRBJ2-3
D gene: NA
clone size: NA
CDR3 length: 15
CDR3 protein: CASSALPRGTDTQYF
CDR3 DNA: TGTGCCAGCAGCGCCCTCCCCCGCGGGACAGATACGCAGTATTTT

V gene: TRBV27
J gene: TRBJ1-5
D gene: NA
clone size: NA
CDR3 length: 14
CDR3 protein: CASSLIPGGQPQHF
CDR3 DNA: TGTGCCAGCAGTTTAATTCCGGGGGGTCAGCCCCAGCATTTT

V gene: TRBV14
J gene: TRBJ2-5
D gene: NA
clone size: NA
CDR3 length: 13
CDR3 protein: CASSQIDRVAQYF
CDR3 DNA: TGTGCCAGCAGCCAAATCGATCGGGTCGCCCAGTACTTC

V gene: TRBV29-1
J gene: TRBJ1-1
D gene: NA
clone size: few
CDR3 length: 14
CDR3 protein: CSVASGTVNTEAFF
CDR3 DNA: TGCAGCGTTGCGTCGGGGACGGTAAACACTGAAGCTTTCTTT

V gene: TRBV6-6
J gene: TRBJ1-3
D gene: NA
clone size: NA
CDR3 length: 16
CDR3 protein: CASSNRVATSGNTIYF
CDR3 DNA: TGTGCCAGCAGTAACAGGGTGGCAACCTCTGGAAACACCATATATTTT

V gene: TRBV27
J gene: TRBJ2-5
D gene: NA
clone size: NA
CDR3 length: 15
CDR3 protein: CASSLSERQALPQYF
CDR3 DNA: TGTGCCAGCAGTTTATCGGAGCGTCAGGCGTTGCCCCAGTACTTC

V gene: TRBV5-1
J gene: TRBJ2-7
D gene: NA
clone size: NA
CDR3 length: 12
CDR3 protein: CASGDSGDEQYF
CDR3 DNA: TGCGCCAGCGGCGACTCCGGAGACGAGCAGTACTTC

V gene: TRBV15
J gene: TRBJ2-3
D gene: NA
clone size: few
CDR3 length: 12
CDR3 protein: CATSSEGARGYF
CDR3 DNA: TGTGCCACCAGCAGTGAGGGGGCGCGGGGGTATTTT

V gene: TRBV27
J gene: TRBJ1-5
D gene: NA
clone size: NA
CDR3 length: 14
CDR3 protein: CASSLKGSGQPQHF
CDR3 DNA: TGTGCCAGCAGTTTAAAGGGGTCTGGACAGCCCCAGCATTTT

V gene: TRBV6-6
J gene: TRBJ1-1
D gene: NA
clone size: NA
CDR3 length: 16
CDR3 protein: CASSYQPPKANTEAFF
CDR3 DNA: TGTGCCAGCAGTTACCAACCCCCGAAGGCAAACACTGAAGCTTTCTTT

V gene: TRBV4-2
J gene: TRBJ2-5
D gene: TRBD2
clone size: NA
CDR3 length: 16
CDR3 protein: CASSQGRAGGGGTQYF
CDR3 DNA: TGTGCCAGCAGCCAAGGGAGAGCGGGAGGGGGGGGGACCCAGTACTTC

V gene: TRBV5-1
J gene: TRBJ2-7
D gene: NA
clone size: few
CDR3 length: 15
CDR3 protein: CASSPSGTPLYEQYF
CDR3 DNA: TGCGCCAGCAGCCCGTCCGGTACCCCCCTCTACGAGCAGTACTTC

V gene: TRBV5-1
J gene: TRBJ1-2
D gene: TRBD1
clone size: NA
CDR3 length: 13
CDR3 protein: CASSPGTGYGYTF
CDR3 DNA: TGCGCCAGCAGCCCAGGGACAGGCTATGGCTACACCTTC

V gene: TRBV28
J gene: TRBJ2-7
D gene: TRBD1
clone size: NA
CDR3 length: 14
CDR3 protein: CASSALGGFYEQYF
CDR3 DNA: TGTGCCAGCAGTGCACTAGGGGGCTTCTACGAGCAGTACTTC

V gene: TRBV2
J gene: TRBJ2-2
D gene: NA
clone size: many
CDR3 length: 12
CDR3 protein: CASSEATGELFF
CDR3 DNA: TGTGCCAGCAGTGAAGCCACCGGGGAGCTGTTTTTT

V gene: TRBV21-1
J gene: TRBJ2-7
D gene: NA
clone size: NA
CDR3 length: 18
CDR3 protein: CASSNTRDRELLPYEQYF
CDR3 DNA: TGTGCCAGCAGCAACACGAGAGACAGGGAACTCTTACCCTACGAGCAGTACTTC

V gene: TRBV9
J gene: TRBJ2-7
D gene: TRBD2
clone size: NA
CDR3 length: 15
CDR3 protein: CASSVEPAGDYEQYF
CDR3 DNA: TGTGCCAGCAGCGTAGAGCCAGCGGGAGACTACGAGCAGTACTTC

V gene: TRBV7-9
J gene: TRBJ2-7
D gene: NA
clone size: many
CDR3 length: 15
CDR3 protein: CASSRGHPSSYEQYF
CDR3 DNA: TGTGCCAGCAGCAGAGGACACCCGAGCTCCTACGAGCAGTACTTC

V gene: TRBV9
J gene: TRBJ2-3
D gene: NA
clone size: NA
CDR3 length: 14
CDR3 protein: CASSPSVILDTQYF
CDR3 DNA: TGTGCCAGCAGCCCTAGTGTAATTCTAGATACGCAGTATTTT

V gene: TRBV15
J gene: TRBJ2-3
D gene: NA
clone size: many
CDR3 length: 15
CDR3 protein: CATSRVSRGADTQYF
CDR3 DNA: TGTGCCACCAGCAGAGTCAGCCGCGGTGCAGATACGCAGTATTTT

V gene: TRBV5-1
J gene: TRBJ2-7
D gene: NA
clone size: NA
CDR3 length: 14
CDR3 protein: CASRTGTFSYEQYF
CDR3 DNA: TGCGCCAGCAGGACCGGGACCTTCTCCTACGAGCAGTACTTC

V gene: TRBV7-8
J gene: TRBJ1-3
D gene: NA
clone size: NA
CDR3 length: 15
CDR3 protein: CASSPRGRARNTIYF
CDR3 DNA: TGTGCCAGCAGCCCCCGCGGACGGGCCCGAAACACCATATATTTT

V gene: TRBV18
J gene: TRBJ2-7
D gene: TRBD1
clone size: once
CDR3 length: 14
CDR3 protein: CASSAGQGAYEQYF
CDR3 DNA: TGTGCCAGCTCCGCGGGACAGGGGGCCTACGAGCAGTACTTC

V gene: TRBV19
J gene: TRBJ2-3
D gene: NA
clone size: NA
CDR3 length: 12
CDR3 protein: CATSSGRTTQYF
CDR3 DNA: TGTGCCACCTCCTCAGGCCGGACAACGCAGTATTTT

V gene: TRBV30
J gene: TRBJ1-4
D gene: NA
clone size: NA
CDR3 length: 14
CDR3 protein: CAWGKGLGNEKLFF
CDR3 DNA: TGTGCCTGGGGGAAAGGGCTGGGTAATGAAAAACTGTTTTTT

V gene: TRBV15
J gene: TRBJ2-5
D gene: TRBD1
clone size: NA
CDR3 length: 18
CDR3 protein: CATSRDLRAGGYQETQYF
CDR3 DNA: TGTGCCACCAGCAGAGATCTCAGGGCAGGGGGCTACCAAGAGACCCAGTACTTC

V gene: TRBV4-2
J gene: TRBJ2-1
D gene: NA
clone size: NA
CDR3 length: 14
CDR3 protein: CASSQDEGKGTQFF
CDR3 DNA: TGTGCCAGCAGCCAAGATGAGGGCAAGGGAACCCAGTTCTTC

V gene: TRBV28
J gene: TRBJ2-4
D gene: NA
clone size: NA
CDR3 length: 18
CDR3 protein: CASSFSGLTSLAKNIQYF
CDR3 DNA: TGTGCCAGCAGTTTCTCGGGACTGACATCTCTAGCCAAAAACATTCAGTACTTC

V gene: TRBV9
J gene: TRBJ2-5
D gene: NA
clone size: few
CDR3 length: 12
CDR3 protein: CASSPTEETQYF
CDR3 DNA: TGTGCCAGCAGTCCCACCGAAGAGACCCAGTACTTC

V gene: TRBV7-2
J gene: TRBJ1-5
D gene: TRBD1
clone size: NA
CDR3 length: 14
CDR3 protein: CASSPGQGVQPQHF
CDR3 DNA: TGTGCCAGCAGCCCGGGACAGGGGGTTCAGCCCCAGCATTTT

V gene: TRBV7-9
J gene: TRBJ2-7
D gene: TRBD2
clone size: few
CDR3 length: 14
CDR3 protein: CASSRPGLAGEQYF
CDR3 DNA: TGTGCCAGCAGCCGTCCGGGACTAGCAGGCGAGCAGTACTTC

V gene: TRBV2
J gene: TRBJ1-5
D gene: NA
clone size: NA
CDR3 length: 14
CDR3 protein: CASSGGYSNQPQHF
CDR3 DNA: TGTGCCAGCAGTGGGGGCTATAGCAATCAGCCCCAGCATTTT

V gene: TRBV28
J gene: TRBJ2-7
D gene: NA
clone size: NA
CDR3 length: 15
CDR3 protein: CASSSSGTFSYEQYF
CDR3 DNA: TGTGCCAGCAGTTCTTCCGGGACGTTTTCCTACGAGCAGTACTTC

V gene: TRBV5-1
J gene: TRBJ2-4
D gene: TRBD1
clone size: NA
CDR3 length: 14
CDR3 protein: CASSPSGGKNIQYF
CDR3 DNA: TGCGCCAGCAGCCCCTCAGGGGGCAAGAACATTCAGTACTTC

V gene: TRBV10-3
J gene: TRBJ1-1
D gene: NA
clone size: NA
CDR3 length: 14
CDR3 protein: CAISESMWGTEAFF
CDR3 DNA: TGTGCCATCAGTGAGTCGATGTGGGGGACTGAAGCTTTCTTT

V gene: TRBV6-6
J gene: TRBJ2-7
D gene: NA
clone size: NA
CDR3 length: 14
CDR3 protein: CASSYTGEGYEQYF
CDR3 DNA: TGTGCCAGCAGTTACACAGGGGAGGGCTACGAGCAGTACTTC

V gene: TRBV28
J gene: TRBJ1-1
D gene: NA
clone size: NA
CDR3 length: 15
CDR3 protein: CASIESQGGFSEAFF
CDR3 DNA: TGTGCCAGCATAGAATCACAAGGGGGTTTTTCTGAAGCTTTCTTT

V gene: TRBV29-1
J gene: TRBJ1-1
D gene: NA
clone size: NA
CDR3 length: 14
CDR3 protein: CSVVSGAENTEAFF
CDR3 DNA: TGCAGCGTTGTATCGGGGGCCGAGAACACTGAAGCTTTCTTT

V gene: TRBV5-1
J gene: TRBJ2-7
D gene: NA
clone size: NA
CDR3 length: 13
CDR3 protein: CASSFGTFYEQYF
CDR3 DNA: TGCGCCAGCAGCTTCGGCACATTCTACGAGCAGTACTTC

V gene: TRBV6-1
J gene: TRBJ2-1
D gene: NA
clone size: NA
CDR3 length: 15
CDR3 protein: CASSLIVGPENEQFF
CDR3 DNA: TGTGCCAGCAGTCTAATTGTGGGGCCGGAGAATGAGCAGTTCTTC

V gene: TRBV10-2
J gene: TRBJ1-4
D gene: TRBD1
clone size: NA
CDR3 length: 14
CDR3 protein: CASLRTGDNEKLFF
CDR3 DNA: TGCGCCAGCCTTAGGACAGGGGATAATGAAAAACTGTTTTTT

V gene: TRBV7-3
J gene: TRBJ2-2
D gene: NA
clone size: NA
CDR3 length: 13
CDR3 protein: CASSHRNTGELFF
CDR3 DNA: TGTGCCAGCAGTCATAGGAACACCGGGGAGCTGTTTTTT

V gene: TRBV5-1
J gene: TRBJ2-7
D gene: NA
clone size: NA
CDR3 length: 14
CDR3 protein: CASSFVGGKNEQYF
CDR3 DNA: TGCGCCAGCAGCTTTGTGGGGGGCAAGAACGAGCAGTACTTC

V gene: TRBV11-1
J gene: TRBJ2-5
D gene: NA
clone size: NA
CDR3 length: 15
CDR3 protein: CASRMSGSRQETQYF
CDR3 DNA: TGTGCCAGCAGGATGAGCGGGTCCAGGCAAGAGACCCAGTACTTC

V gene: TRBV11-2
J gene: TRBJ1-4
D gene: NA
clone size: NA
CDR3 length: 18
CDR3 protein: CASSLFGDPGGSGEKLFF
CDR3 DNA: TGTGCCAGCAGCTTGTTTGGGGATCCCGGGGGATCAGGGGAAAAACTGTTTTTT

V gene: TRBV30
J gene: TRBJ1-3
D gene: NA
clone size: NA
CDR3 length: 13
CDR3 protein: CAWSWRSGNTIYF
CDR3 DNA: TGTGCCTGGAGTTGGAGGTCTGGAAACACCATATATTTT

V gene: TRBV28
J gene: TRBJ2-5
D gene: NA
clone size: NA
CDR3 length: 14
CDR3 protein: CASRRGATQETQYF
CDR3 DNA: TGTGCCAGCAGGAGGGGGGCAACCCAAGAGACCCAGTACTTC

V gene: TRBV7-2
J gene: TRBJ2-7
D gene: NA
clone size: once
CDR3 length: 13
CDR3 protein: CASSSWGPSEQYF
CDR3 DNA: TGTGCCAGCAGCTCCTGGGGCCCCAGCGAGCAGTACTTC

V gene: TRBV28
J gene: TRBJ1-1
D gene: NA
clone size: many
CDR3 length: 12
CDR3 protein: CASSPRLTEAFF
CDR3 DNA: TGTGCCAGTTCCCCCAGGTTGACTGAAGCTTTCTTT

V gene: TRBV4-1
J gene: TRBJ2-5
D gene: NA
clone size: NA
CDR3 length: 17
CDR3 protein: CASSQGTVPGWKETQYF
CDR3 DNA: TGCGCCAGCAGCCAGGGTACCGTTCCGGGCTGGAAAGAGACCCAGTACTTC

V gene: TRBV18
J gene: TRBJ2-2
D gene: NA
clone size: NA
CDR3 length: 14
CDR3 protein: CASSLNANTGELFF
CDR3 DNA: TGTGCCAGCTCACTAAACGCGAACACCGGGGAGCTGTTTTTT

V gene: TRBV23-1
J gene: TRBJ2-5
D gene: TRBD1
clone size: NA
CDR3 length: 17
CDR3 protein: CASSQPTGGICQETQYF
CDR3 DNA: TGCGCCAGCAGTCAACCAACAGGGGGAATATGCCAAGAGACCCAGTACTTC

V gene: TRBV4-1
J gene: TRBJ1-2
D gene: NA
clone size: NA
CDR3 length: 14
CDR3 protein: CASSLTETNYGYTF
CDR3 DNA: TGCGCCAGCAGCCTGACAGAAACTAACTATGGCTACACCTTC

V gene: TRBV5-1
J gene: TRBJ2-5
D gene: NA
clone size: few
CDR3 length: 13
CDR3 protein: CASSANFQETQYF
CDR3 DNA: TGCGCCAGCAGCGCCAACTTCCAAGAGACCCAGTACTTC